This entry lists 23 T cell receptor beta chains sequenced from one sample in a study of cytomegalovirus exposure and HLA in healthy donors. 13 Jbeta primers and 60 Vbeta primers were used for the PCR. This table comes from immunoSEQ multiplex PCR, and its TCRdb copy is limited to in-frame clones, with some not included. The sample shows about 180,000 clones, roughly 76% of them seen only once. The sample was PBMCs. The receptors here all came from a woman between 18 and 29 years old in good health and CMV-seropositive.

This sequence joins TRBV18 and TRBJ2-2; D gene unclear. V was cut by 6 bases and J by 1 base, with 9 bases left in between. Germline V lookup: CDR1 KGHSH, CDR2 LQKENI. The CDR3 consists of 14 residues. The DNA for the CDR3 is TGTGCCAGCTCCCCCGCGATGAACACCGGGGAGCTGTTTTTT. Translation: CASSPAMNTGELFF.

This chain links TRBV6-1 with TRBJ1-2; D gene ambiguous. CDR1 and CDR2 from the germline V gene are MNHNS and SASEGT. V lost 2 bases and J 8 bases, leaving 12 bases between the germline ends. This CDR3 contains 13 residues. In DNA form, the CDR3 reads TGTGCCAGCAGTGAAAGTCCGGGATTCGGCTACACCTTC. This codes for CASSESPGFGYTF.

This clone was seen once. The chain is built from TRBV5-4 and TRBJ2-3; 10 bases match TRBD2. Germline CDR1 SGHNT, CDR2 YYREEE (reference sequence). The V and J ends lost 2 bases and 5 bases, in that order; junction bases with no gene match: 5. The CDR3 runs to 15 residues. The DNA of the CDR3 is TGTGCCAGCAGCTTAGCGGGGGGGCTGGGAGATACGCAGTATTTT. It encodes CASSLAGGLGDTQYF.

The chain joins TRBV4-1 to TRBJ2-5; weak D call: TRBD2 (6 bases). The CDR3 is 13 amino acids. In germline, CDR1 is MGHRA, CDR2 YSYEKL. The V end lost 0 bases, the J end lost 11 bases, and 13 bases lay between the germline ends. In DNA form, the CDR3 reads TGCGCCAGCAGCCAAGAGCCCTTAGCGGAGCAGTACTTC. Translation gives CASSQEPLAEQYF.

V usage is TRBV28 and J usage is TRBJ1-4; no clear D gene. Germline V gives CDR1 MDHEN, CDR2 SYDVKM. The CDR3 contains 15 residues. V was cut by 2 bases and J by 4 bases, with 11 bases left in between. This CDR3 is CASSLMGRLNEKLFF. The CDR3 DNA reads as TGTGCCAGCAGTTTAATGGGGAGACTTAATGAAAAACTGTTTTTT.

This clone appeared once. The chain employs TRBV6-1 and TRBJ1-4; weak D call: TRBD1 (5 bases). V dropped 4 bases and J dropped 1 base, with 10 bases sitting between them. The CDR3 length is 15 residues. CDR1 and CDR2 from the germline V gene are MNHNS and SASEGT. In DNA form, the CDR3 reads TGTGCCAGCAGTGTTTCGACAGTAACTAATGAAAAACTGTTTTTT. It is translated as CASSVSTVTNEKLFF.

The rearrangement uses TRBV6-1 and TRBJ1-2; unclear D gene. The CDR3 has 12 residues. V shed 1 base and J shed 7 bases, with 7 bases lying between them. Per germline, CDR1 MNHNS and CDR2 SASEGT. CDR3 amino acids: CASSEDQAGYTF. The CDR3 DNA follows: TGTGCCAGCAGTGAAGACCAGGCTGGCTACACCTTC.

This clone was seen a few times. The V gene is TRBV19, the J gene TRBJ2-5; 9 nucleotides agree with TRBD1. Germline loops: CDR1 LNHDA, CDR2 SQIVND (reference sequence). There are 14 residues in the CDR3. V shed 5 bases and J 2 bases; nucleotides not matched to a gene: 3. CDR3 DNA: TGTGCCAGTAGTCTGGGGACAGGGCAAGAGACCCAGTACTTC. Translated, it gives CASSLGTGQETQYF.

V usage is TRBV4-3 and J usage is TRBJ2-5; D is possibly TRBD2 (5 bases). The CDR3 has 14 residues. With 0 bases removed from V and 9 bases from J, the gap between germline ends came to 14 bases. Germline CDR1 and CDR2: LGHNA and YSLEER. CDR3 coding DNA: TGCGCCAGCAGCCAAGATTCCGCGGGTGGGGCCCAGTACTTC. It encodes CASSQDSAGGAQYF.

The V gene is TRBV13, the J gene TRBJ2-7; TRBD2 matches 7 bases. The CDR3 has 15 residues. The germline CDR1 and CDR2 sequences are PRHDT and FYEKMQ (reference sequence). The trim removed 5 bases at V and 2 bases at J, leaving 9 bases unmatched. CDR3: CASSPPRAGAYEQYF. The CDR3 DNA is TGTGCCAGCAGCCCCCCCCGGGCGGGGGCCTACGAGCAGTACTTC.

This sequence joins TRBV19 and TRBJ1-4; the D is unclear. The CDR3 has 18 residues. Germline loops: CDR1 LNHDA, CDR2 SQIVND (reference sequence). The V end lost 3 bases, the J end lost 4 bases, and 21 bases lay between the germline ends. CDR3 region: CASSIPPVRGGINEKLFF. CDR3 DNA: TGTGCCAGTAGTATCCCCCCGGTACGGGGAGGGATTAATGAAAAACTGTTTTTT.

J is TRBJ1-1 and V is TRBV10-2, with D perhaps matching TRBD1 (5 bases). This CDR3 spans 15 amino acids. With 3 bases removed from V and 0 bases from J, the gap between germline ends came to 11 bases. Germline CDR1 reads WSHSY; CDR2 reads SAAADI. The CDR3 protein is CASSDWRQLNTEAFF. The CDR3 DNA reads as TGCGCCAGCAGTGATTGGCGACAGTTGAACACTGAAGCTTTCTTT.

The table lists this clone with a count of one. The rearrangement links TRBV7-3 to TRBJ2-2; 7 nucleotides line up with TRBD2. Germline V CDR1 and CDR2: SGHTA, FQGTGA. After removal of 1 base from V and 0 bases from J, the junction contained 2 bases not matched to a gene. The CDR3 is made up of 16 amino acids. As DNA, the CDR3 is TGTGCCAGCAGCTTAATGGGACTACCGAACACCGGGGAGCTGTTTTTT. It is translated as CASSLMGLPNTGELFF.

The J gene is TRBJ1-5, the V gene TRBV4-3; D is undetermined. Germline CDR1 and CDR2: LGHNA and YSLEER. Trimming pared 1 base from V and 6 bases from J, leaving 10 bases between. The CDR3 is 14 residues long. The CDR3 DNA is TGCGCCAGCAGCCAAGTAGAGGGTAGTCAGCCCCAGCATTTT. This sequence encodes CASSQVEGSQPQHF.

The chain combines TRBV5-4 with TRBJ2-3; tentative D call: TRBD2 (5 bases). Trimming took 0 bases from V and 5 from J, leaving 7 bases between them. The CDR3 length is 13 residues. From germline, CDR1 is SGHNT and CDR2 YYREEE (reference sequence). CDR3 region: CASSLAGIDTQYF. DNA for the CDR3: TGTGCCAGCAGCTTGGCCGGGATAGATACGCAGTATTTT.

The genes are TRBV6-1 and TRBJ1-3; 7 nucleotides match TRBD1. Germline lookup yields CDR1 MNHNS and CDR2 SASEGT. J was trimmed by 12 bases and V by 10 bases; bases with no gene match: 9. This CDR3 contains 11 residues. This chain's CDR3 is CAMVGGQLIYF. CDR3 in DNA: TGTGCCATGGTCGGGGGACAGCTCATATATTTT.

The V call is TRBV4-2, the J call TRBJ1-3; 9 positions match TRBD1. Looked up from germline, CDR1 is LGHNA and CDR2 is YNFKEQ. CDR3 length: 15 amino acids. With V trimmed by 3 bases and J by 8 bases, 8 bases remained unmatched. CDR3 protein: CASSHTGTGSDTIYF. DNA of the CDR3: TGTGCCAGCAGCCATACCGGGACAGGGTCGGACACCATATATTTT.

The count of this clone is one. This chain connects TRBV30 to TRBJ2-7; 8 positions match TRBD1. Germline V gives CDR1 GTSNPN, CDR2 SVGIG (reference sequence). This CDR3 contains 12 residues. The V gene end was trimmed by 7 bases and the J gene end by 2 bases; junction bases not matched to a gene: 4. The CDR3 region has the DNA TGTGCCTACAGGGGGAAGGCCTACGAGCAGTACTTC. Its protein product is CAYRGKAYEQYF.

This chain links TRBV5-4 with TRBJ2-3; 10 bases align to TRBD2. The CDR3 runs 14 residues. The J segment lost 6 bases and the V segment lost 5 bases, leaving 6 bases of the junction unmatched. Per the germline V gene, CDR1 is SGHNT and CDR2 is YYREEE (reference sequence). The DNA for the CDR3 is TGTGCCAGCAGTACTAGCGGGGCTGCTGATACGCAGTATTTT. Protein: CASSTSGAADTQYF.

Details on this clone: The junction departs from germline at one end; a sequencing error may be responsible. The genes are TRBV5-4 and TRBJ2-3; D gene uncertain. The CDR3 runs to 12 residues. The germline V gene encodes CDR1 SGHNT and CDR2 YYREEE (reference sequence). CDR3 sequence reads: CASSLGTDAQYF. The CDR3 nucleotides are TGTGCCAGCAGCTTAGGTACAGATGCGCAGTATTTT.

This chain connects TRBV19 to TRBJ2-7, with TRBD1 matching over 10 bases. Unmatched junction bases numbered 11, after V lost 7 bases and J lost 2 bases. The CDR3 has 16 residues. Germline values: CDR1 LNHDA, CDR2 SQIVND (reference sequence). CDR3 sequence reads: CASTLRAGQGTYEQYF. DNA of the CDR3: TGTGCCAGTACCCTACGGGCGGGACAGGGGACCTACGAGCAGTACTTC.

This chain links TRBV28 with TRBJ1-4; D may be TRBD1 (6 bases). The CDR3 consists of 15 residues. The V gene lost 6 bases and the J gene lost 7 bases, with 18 bases spanning the gap. The germline gives CDR1 MDHEN, CDR2 SYDVKM. The DNA of the CDR3 is TGTGCCAGCAGAACCCAGGGAGGGGGGGGTGAAAAACTGTTTTTT. Translation gives CASRTQGGGGEKLFF.

The chain has TRBV27 and TRBJ2-1; 9 bases agree with TRBD2. CDR1 is MNHEY, CDR2 SMNVEV, per germline (reference sequence). The length of the CDR3 is 17 residues. V shed 4 bases and J 8 bases; nucleotides not matched to a gene: 15. CDR3 DNA sequence: TGTGCCAGCAGTTCCCTAGCGGGGAACTCCCCGACCCATGAGCAGTTCTTC. Translated, it gives CASSSLAGNSPTHEQFF.